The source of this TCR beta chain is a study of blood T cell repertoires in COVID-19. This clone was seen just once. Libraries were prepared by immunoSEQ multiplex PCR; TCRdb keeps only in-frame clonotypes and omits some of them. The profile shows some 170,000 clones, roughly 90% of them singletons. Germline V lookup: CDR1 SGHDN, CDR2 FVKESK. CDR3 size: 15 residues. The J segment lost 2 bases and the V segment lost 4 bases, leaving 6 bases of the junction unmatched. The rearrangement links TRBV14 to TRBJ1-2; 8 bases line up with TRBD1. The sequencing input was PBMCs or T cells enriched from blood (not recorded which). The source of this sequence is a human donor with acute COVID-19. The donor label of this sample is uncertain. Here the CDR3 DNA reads TGTGCCAGCAGCCGGACAGGGAGAGGGAACTATGGCTACACCTTC. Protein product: CASSRTGRGNYGYTF.